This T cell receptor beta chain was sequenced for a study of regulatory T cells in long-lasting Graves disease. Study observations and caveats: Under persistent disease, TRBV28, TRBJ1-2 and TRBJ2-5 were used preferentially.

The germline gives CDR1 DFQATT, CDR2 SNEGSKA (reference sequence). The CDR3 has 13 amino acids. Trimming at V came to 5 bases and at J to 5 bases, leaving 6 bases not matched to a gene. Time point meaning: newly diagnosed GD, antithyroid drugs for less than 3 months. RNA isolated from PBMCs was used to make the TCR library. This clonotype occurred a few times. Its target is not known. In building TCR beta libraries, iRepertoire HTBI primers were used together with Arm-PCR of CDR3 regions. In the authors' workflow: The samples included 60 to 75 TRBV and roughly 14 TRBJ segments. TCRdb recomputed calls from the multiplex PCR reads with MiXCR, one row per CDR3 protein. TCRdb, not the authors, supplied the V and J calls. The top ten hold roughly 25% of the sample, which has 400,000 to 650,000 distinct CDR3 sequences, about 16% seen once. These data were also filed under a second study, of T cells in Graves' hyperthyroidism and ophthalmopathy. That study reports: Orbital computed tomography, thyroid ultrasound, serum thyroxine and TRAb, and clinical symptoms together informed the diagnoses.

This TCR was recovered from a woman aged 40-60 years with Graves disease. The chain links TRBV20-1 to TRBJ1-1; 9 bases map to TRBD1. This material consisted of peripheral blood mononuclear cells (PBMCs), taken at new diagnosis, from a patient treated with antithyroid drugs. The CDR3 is CSAPRTGETEAFF. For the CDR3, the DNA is TGCAGTGCTCCACGGACAGGGGAAACTGAAGCTTTCTTT.